There are a few counts of the clone carrying this TCR beta chain. As for time point: newly diagnosed GD, antithyroid drugs for less than 3 months. PBMC-derived RNA was used for the TCR library. These data originate in a study of regulatory T cells in long-lasting Graves disease. CDR3-region Arm-PCR and iRepertoire HTBI primers produced the TCR beta libraries. TCRdb reprocessed the multiplex PCR reads with MiXCR, giving one entry per CDR3 protein. The profile covers 400,000 to 450,000 distinct CDR3 sequences, with 16% appearing a single time and roughly 10% taken by the ten largest. The CDR3 runs 15 residues. Germline CDR1 reads MNHEY; CDR2 reads SMNVEV (reference sequence). Trimming removed 6 bases from V and 4 bases from J, with 13 bases in between. These data are also associated with another study on T cells in Graves' hyperthyroidism and ophthalmopathy.

The V and J genes are TRBV27 and TRBJ1-6; D is uncertain. The receptor comes from a woman aged 25-40 years with Graves disease. The source material was peripheral blood mononuclear cells (PBMCs), sampled at new diagnosis, from a patient treated with antithyroid drugs. This chain's CDR3 is CASRPGGAYNSPLHF. The CDR3 region has the DNA TGTGCCAGCAGGCCCGGCGGAGCTTATAATTCACCCCTCCACTTT.